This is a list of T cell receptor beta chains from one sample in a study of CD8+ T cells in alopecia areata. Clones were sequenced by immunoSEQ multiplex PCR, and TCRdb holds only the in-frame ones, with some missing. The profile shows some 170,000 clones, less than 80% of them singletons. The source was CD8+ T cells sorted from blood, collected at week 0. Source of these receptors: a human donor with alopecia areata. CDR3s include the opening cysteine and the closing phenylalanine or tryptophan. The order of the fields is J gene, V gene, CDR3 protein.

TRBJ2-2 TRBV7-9 CASSFVTGELFF
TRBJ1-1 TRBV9 CASSVTVNTEAFF
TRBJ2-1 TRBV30 CAWSVGLGAGNEQFF
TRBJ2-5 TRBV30 CALGTGLKETQYF
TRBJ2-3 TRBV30 CAWTPGVSSGGDTQYF
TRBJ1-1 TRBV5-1 CASSTTGSTEAFF
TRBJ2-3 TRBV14 CASSQGWWTDTQYF
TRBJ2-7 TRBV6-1 CASSEGTAATSYEQYF
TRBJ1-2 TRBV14 CASSQDKRRTGYTF
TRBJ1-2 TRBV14 CASSPSDSSNYGYTF
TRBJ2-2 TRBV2 CASESAGISGELFF
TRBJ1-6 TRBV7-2 CASRMWDSPLHF
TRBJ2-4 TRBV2 CASSEGLVPPNIQYF
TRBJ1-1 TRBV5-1 CASSRNRGEAFF
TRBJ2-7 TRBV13 CASRGQGSYEQYF
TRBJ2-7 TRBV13 CASSPPSGGEQYF
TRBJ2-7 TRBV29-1 CSVSGQGAEQYF
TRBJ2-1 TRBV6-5 CASSYSGGLLPFF
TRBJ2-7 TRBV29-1 CSPPDLNSYEQYF
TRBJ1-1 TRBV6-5 CASRLGALGGTEAFF
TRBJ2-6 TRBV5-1 CASSPSMGANVLTF
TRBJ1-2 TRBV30 CAWTGNYGYTF
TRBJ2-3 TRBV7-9 CASSHTLDRDRVPDTQYF
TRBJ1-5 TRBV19 CASRGLNQPQHF
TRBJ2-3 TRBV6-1 CASNRDSGTDTQYF
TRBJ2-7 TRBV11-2 CASSLAPDYEQYF
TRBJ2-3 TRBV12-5 CASGLSGSDTQYF